In this sample, the clone carrying this TCR beta chain turned up once. The sample comes from a study of blood T cell repertoires in COVID-19. The CDR3 is 15 residues long. The J segment lost 2 bases and the V segment lost 6 bases, leaving 7 bases of the junction unmatched. Looked up from germline, CDR1 is MDHEN and CDR2 is SYDVKM. Assay: immunoSEQ multiplex PCR; the TCRdb copy retains only in-frame clones and omits some. Here the sample spans approximately 88,000 clones, about 83% being singletons. Sequencing was carried out using peripheral blood. The source is a human donor in a cohort sampled during active COVID-19. The rearrangement links TRBV28 to TRBJ2-3; 8 bases map to TRBD1. The CDR3 reads CASSRRGRNTDTQYF. CDR3 sequence (DNA): TGTGCCAGCAGCCGCAGGGGGCGCAACACAGATACGCAGTATTTT.